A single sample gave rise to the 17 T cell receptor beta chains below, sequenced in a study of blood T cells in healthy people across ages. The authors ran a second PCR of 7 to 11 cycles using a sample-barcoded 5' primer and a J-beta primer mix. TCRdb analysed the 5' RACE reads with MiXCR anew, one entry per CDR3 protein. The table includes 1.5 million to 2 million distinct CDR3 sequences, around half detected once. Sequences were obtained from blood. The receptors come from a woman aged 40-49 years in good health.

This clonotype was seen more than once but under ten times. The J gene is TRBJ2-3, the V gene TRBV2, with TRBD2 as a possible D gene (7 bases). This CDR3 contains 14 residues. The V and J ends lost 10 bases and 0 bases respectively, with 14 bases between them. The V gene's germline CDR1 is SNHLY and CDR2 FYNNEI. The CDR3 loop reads CAIRGATSTDTQYF. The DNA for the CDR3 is TGTGCCATCCGGGGGGCGACTAGCACAGATACGCAGTATTTT.

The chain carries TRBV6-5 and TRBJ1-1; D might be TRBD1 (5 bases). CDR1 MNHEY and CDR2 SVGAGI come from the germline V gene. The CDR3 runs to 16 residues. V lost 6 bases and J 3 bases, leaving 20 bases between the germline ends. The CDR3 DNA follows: TGTGCCAGCAGCCTTCGGGGGATAAGAGGGTACACTGAAGCTTTCTTT. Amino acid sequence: CASSLRGIRGYTEAFF.

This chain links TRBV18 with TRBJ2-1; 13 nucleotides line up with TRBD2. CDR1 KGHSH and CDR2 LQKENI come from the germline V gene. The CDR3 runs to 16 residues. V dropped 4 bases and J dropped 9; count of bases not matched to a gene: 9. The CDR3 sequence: CASSRPTSGGAGEQFF. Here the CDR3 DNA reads TGTGCCAGCTCACGACCCACTAGCGGGGGGGCCGGTGAGCAGTTCTTC.

DNA for the CDR3: TGTGCCATCAGTGAGTCCGTGGCAGCGGGGACAGGGGGTTGTGGCTACACCTTC. Protein: CAISESVAAGTGGCGYTF. The chain employs TRBV10-3 and TRBJ1-2; 11 bases line up with TRBD1. Per the germline V gene, CDR1 is ENHRY and CDR2 is SYGVKD. Unmatched junction bases numbered 13, after V lost 0 bases and J lost 7 bases. CDR3 size: 18 residues.

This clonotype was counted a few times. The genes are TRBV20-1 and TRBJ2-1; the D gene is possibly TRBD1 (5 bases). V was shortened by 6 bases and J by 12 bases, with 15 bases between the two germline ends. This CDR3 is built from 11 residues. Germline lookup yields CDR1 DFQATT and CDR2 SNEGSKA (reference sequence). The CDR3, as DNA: TGCAGTGCGGACAAGGACGAGGTGCAGTTCTTC. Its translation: CSADKDEVQFF.

In nucleotides, the CDR3 is TGTGCCAGCAGTCGCGTGGGGAACACTGAAGCTTTCTTT. Its translation is CASSRVGNTEAFF. J is TRBJ1-1 and V is TRBV6-6; D remains unclear. Germline V lookup: CDR1 MNHNY, CDR2 SVGAGI (reference sequence). Trimming took 5 bases from V and 1 from J, leaving 8 bases between them. CDR3 size: 13 residues.

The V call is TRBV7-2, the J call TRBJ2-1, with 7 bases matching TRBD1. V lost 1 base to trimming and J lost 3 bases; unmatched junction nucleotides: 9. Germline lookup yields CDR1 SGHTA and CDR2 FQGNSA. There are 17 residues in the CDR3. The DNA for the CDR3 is TGTGCCAGCAGCTTAGTCCCGACAGGGCGGGTCTACAATGAGCAGTTCTTC. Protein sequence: CASSLVPTGRVYNEQFF.

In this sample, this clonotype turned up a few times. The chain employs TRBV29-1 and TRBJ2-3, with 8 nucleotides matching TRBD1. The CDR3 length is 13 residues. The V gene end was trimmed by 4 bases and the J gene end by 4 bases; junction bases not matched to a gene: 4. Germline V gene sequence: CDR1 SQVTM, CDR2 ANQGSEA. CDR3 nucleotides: TGCAGCGTTGCAGGACAGGGTGCAGATACGCAGTATTTT. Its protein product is CSVAGQGADTQYF.

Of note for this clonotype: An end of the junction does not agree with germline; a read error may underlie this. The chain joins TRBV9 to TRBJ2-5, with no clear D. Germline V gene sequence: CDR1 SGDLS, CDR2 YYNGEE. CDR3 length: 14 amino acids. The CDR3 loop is CASSVGQVQGTQYF. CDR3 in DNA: TGTGCCAGCAGCGTAGGGCAGGTCCAAGGGACCCAGTACTTC.

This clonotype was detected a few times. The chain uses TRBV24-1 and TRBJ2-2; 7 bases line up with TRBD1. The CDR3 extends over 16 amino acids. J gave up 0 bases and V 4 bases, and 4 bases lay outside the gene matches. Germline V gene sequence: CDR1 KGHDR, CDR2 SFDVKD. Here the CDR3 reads CATSEPQGTNTGELFF. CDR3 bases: TGTGCCACCAGTGAGCCACAGGGGACGAACACCGGGGAGCTGTTTTTT.

The CDR3 DNA reads as TGCAGTGCTAAACCTTTAAGGGAGGGACCGAATCAGCCCCAGCATTTT. This translates into CSAKPLREGPNQPQHF. This chain connects TRBV20-1 to TRBJ1-5, with D tentatively TRBD1 (5 bases). The germline V gene encodes CDR1 DFQATT and CDR2 SNEGSKA (reference sequence). V gave up 4 bases and J gave up 4 bases, with 20 bases separating them. The CDR3 spans 16 residues.

As DNA, the CDR3 is TGTGCCAGCAGTTACTCAGGACCGCTAGTTTACGAGCAGTACTTC. It specifies CASSYSGPLVYEQYF. The chain links TRBV6-2 or TRBV6-3 to TRBJ2-7; D is ambiguous. Germline loops: CDR1 MNHEY, CDR2 SVGEGT. Trimming stripped 0 bases from V and 4 bases from J, with 13 bases between. This CDR3 has 15 residues.

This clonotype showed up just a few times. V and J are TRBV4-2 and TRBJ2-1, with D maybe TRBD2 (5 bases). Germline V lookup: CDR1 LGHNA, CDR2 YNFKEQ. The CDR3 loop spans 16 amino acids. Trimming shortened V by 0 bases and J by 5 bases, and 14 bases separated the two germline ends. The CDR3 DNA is TGTGCCAGCAGCCAAGACCGAACTAGAGGCCACAATGAGCAGTTCTTC. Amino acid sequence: CASSQDRTRGHNEQFF.

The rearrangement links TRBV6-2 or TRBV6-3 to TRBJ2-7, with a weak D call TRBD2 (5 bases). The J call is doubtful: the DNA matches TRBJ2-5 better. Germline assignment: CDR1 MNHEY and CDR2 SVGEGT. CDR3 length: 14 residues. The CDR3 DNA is TGTGCCAGCACTAAAGAGGGTCCTTTGGGGACCCAGTACTTC. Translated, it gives CASTKEGPLGTQYF.

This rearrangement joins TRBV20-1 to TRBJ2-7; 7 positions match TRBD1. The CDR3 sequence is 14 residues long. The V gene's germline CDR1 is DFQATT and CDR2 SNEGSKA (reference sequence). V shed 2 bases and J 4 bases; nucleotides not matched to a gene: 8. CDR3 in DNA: TGCAGTGCTAGACGACAGGGTGGTCCATACGAGCAGTACTTC. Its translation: CSARRQGGPYEQYF.

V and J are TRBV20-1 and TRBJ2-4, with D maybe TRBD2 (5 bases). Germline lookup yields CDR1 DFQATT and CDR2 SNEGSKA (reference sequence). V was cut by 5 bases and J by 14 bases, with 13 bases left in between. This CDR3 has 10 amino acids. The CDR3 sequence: CSAPDGVEYF. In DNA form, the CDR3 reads TGCAGTGCTCCGGACGGGGTGGAGTACTTC.

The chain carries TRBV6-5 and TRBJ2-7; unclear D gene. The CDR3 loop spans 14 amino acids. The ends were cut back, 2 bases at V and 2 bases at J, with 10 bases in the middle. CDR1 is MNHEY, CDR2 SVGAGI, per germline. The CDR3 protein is CASSYRGSTYEQYF. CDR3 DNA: TGTGCCAGCAGTTACCGTGGTTCTACCTACGAGCAGTACTTC.